The source of this T cell receptor beta chain is a study of T cells in Graves' hyperthyroidism and ophthalmopathy. General study points: The majority of expanded thyroid clonotypes above 0.001 also appeared in blood.

With respect to this clonotype: Its specificity is unknown.

Criteria for exclusion of patients were uncontrolled infection, other autoimmune disease, pregnancy or lactation. Clinical symptoms, serum thyroxine and TRAb, thyroid ultrasound and orbital computed tomography together formed the diagnostic basis. There were TCR beta CDR3 regions amplified from RNA transcripts. First-round RT-PCR of the TCR CDR3 relied on the HTBI primer set. Each CDR3 protein gets one entry after TCRdb re-called the multiplex PCR reads with MiXCR. The table records 550,000 to 700,000 distinct CDR3 sequences, just over 45% of them present only once. The sequence came from an adult woman with Graves' disease, either hyperthyroidism or ophthalmopathy (not recorded which). Specimen: peripheral blood or thyroid tissue (not recorded which).

In DNA, the CDR3 is TGCAGTGCTAGAGTGGGACAGGGGAACTATTCACCCCTCCACTTT. Protein sequence: CSARVGQGNYSPLHF. The chain joins TRBV20-1 to TRBJ1-6; 10 positions match TRBD1. The CDR3 extends over 15 amino acids. J was trimmed by 8 bases and V by 1 base; bases with no gene match: 5. The germline V gene encodes CDR1 DFQATT and CDR2 SNEGSKA (reference sequence).